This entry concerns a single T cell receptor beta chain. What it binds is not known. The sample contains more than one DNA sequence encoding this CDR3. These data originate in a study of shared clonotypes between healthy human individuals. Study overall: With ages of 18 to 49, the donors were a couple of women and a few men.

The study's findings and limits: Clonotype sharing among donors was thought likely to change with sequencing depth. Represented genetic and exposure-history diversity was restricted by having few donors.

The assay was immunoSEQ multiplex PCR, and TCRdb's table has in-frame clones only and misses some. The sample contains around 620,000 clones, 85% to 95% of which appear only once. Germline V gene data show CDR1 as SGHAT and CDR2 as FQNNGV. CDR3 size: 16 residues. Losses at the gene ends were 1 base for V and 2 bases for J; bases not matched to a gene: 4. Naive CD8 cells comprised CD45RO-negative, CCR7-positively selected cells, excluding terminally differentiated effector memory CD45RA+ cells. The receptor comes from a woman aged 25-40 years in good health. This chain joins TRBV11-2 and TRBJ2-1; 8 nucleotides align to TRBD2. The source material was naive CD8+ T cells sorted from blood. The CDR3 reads CASSLGLAGTYNEQFF. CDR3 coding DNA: TGTGCCAGCAGCTTAGGATTAGCGGGGACCTACAATGAGCAGTTCTTC.